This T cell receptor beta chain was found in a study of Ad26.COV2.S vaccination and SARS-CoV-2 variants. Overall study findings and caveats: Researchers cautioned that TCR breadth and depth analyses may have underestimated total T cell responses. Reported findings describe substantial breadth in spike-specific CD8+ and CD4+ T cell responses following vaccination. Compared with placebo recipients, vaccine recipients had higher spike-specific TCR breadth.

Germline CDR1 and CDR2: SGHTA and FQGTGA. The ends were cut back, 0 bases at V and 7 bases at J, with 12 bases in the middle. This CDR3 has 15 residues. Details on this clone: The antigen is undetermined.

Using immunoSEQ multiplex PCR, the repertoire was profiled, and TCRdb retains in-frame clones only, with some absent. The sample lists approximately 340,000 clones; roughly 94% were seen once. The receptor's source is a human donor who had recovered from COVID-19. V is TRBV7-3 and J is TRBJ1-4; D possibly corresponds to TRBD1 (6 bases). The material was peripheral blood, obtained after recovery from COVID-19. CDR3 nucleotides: TGTGCCAGCAGCTTAACGGGGGCCTCAACTGAAAAACTGTTTTTT. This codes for CASSLTGASTEKLFF.